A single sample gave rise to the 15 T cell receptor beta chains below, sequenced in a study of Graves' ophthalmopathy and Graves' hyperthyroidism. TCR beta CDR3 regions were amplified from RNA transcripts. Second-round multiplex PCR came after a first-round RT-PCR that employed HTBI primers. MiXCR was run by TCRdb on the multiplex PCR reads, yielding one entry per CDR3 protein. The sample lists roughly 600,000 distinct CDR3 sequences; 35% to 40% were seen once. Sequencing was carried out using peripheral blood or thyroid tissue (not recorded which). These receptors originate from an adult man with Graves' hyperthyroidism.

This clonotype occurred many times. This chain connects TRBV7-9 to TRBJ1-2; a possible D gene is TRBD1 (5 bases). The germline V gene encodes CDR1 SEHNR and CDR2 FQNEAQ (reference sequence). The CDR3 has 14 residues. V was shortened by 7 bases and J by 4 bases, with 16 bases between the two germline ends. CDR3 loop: CASNPRDSTYGYTF. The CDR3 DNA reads TGTGCCAGCAACCCCCGGGACTCAACCTATGGCTACACCTTC.

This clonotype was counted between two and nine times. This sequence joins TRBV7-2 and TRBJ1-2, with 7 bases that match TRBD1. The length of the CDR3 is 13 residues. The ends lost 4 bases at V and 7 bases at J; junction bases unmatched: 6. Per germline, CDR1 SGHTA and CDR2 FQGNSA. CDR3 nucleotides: TGTGCCAGCAGCTCGACAGGGCCTTCTGGCTACACCTTC. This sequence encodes CASSSTGPSGYTF.

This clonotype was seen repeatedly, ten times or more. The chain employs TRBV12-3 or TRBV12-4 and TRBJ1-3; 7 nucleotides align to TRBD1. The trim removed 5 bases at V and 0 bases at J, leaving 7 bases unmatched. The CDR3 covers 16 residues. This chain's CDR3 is CASSRQGTSSGNTIYF. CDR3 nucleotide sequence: TGTGCCAGCAGTCGACAGGGAACTTCCTCTGGAAACACCATATATTTT.

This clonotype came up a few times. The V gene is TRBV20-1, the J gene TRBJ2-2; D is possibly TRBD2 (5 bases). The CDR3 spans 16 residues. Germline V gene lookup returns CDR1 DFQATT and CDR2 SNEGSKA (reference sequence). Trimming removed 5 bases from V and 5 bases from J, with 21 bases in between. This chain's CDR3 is CSAEPLWGEGTGELFF. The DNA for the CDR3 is TGCAGTGCTGAGCCTCTTTGGGGAGAAGGGACCGGGGAGCTGTTTTTT.

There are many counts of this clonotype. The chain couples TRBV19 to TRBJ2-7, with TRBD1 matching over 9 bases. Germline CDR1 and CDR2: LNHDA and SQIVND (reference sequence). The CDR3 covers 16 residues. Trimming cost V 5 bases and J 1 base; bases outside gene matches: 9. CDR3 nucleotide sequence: TGTGCCAGTAGTCCCCTCCCACAGGGGGCATCCTACGAGCAGTACTTC. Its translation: CASSPLPQGASYEQYF.

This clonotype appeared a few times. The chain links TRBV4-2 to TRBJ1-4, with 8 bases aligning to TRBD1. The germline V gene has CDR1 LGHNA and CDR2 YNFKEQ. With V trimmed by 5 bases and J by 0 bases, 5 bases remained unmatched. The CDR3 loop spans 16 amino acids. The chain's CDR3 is CASSGQGSATNEKLFF. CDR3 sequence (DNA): TGTGCCAGCAGCGGACAGGGATCGGCAACTAATGAAAAACTGTTTTTT.

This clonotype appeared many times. This CDR3 reads CASSEGQGRDEQYF. CDR3 bases: TGTGCCAGCAGTGAAGGACAGGGGAGGGACGAGCAGTACTTC. J is TRBJ2-7 and V is TRBV2; tentatively, D is TRBD1 (8 bases). With 1 base removed from V and 5 bases from J, the gap between germline ends came to 12 bases. This CDR3 region has 14 residues. Germline CDR1 and CDR2: SNHLY and FYNNEI.

Written as DNA, the CDR3 is TGTGCCAGCAAGGGGGGACTAGCTAACACCGGGGAGCTTCAAGAGACCCAGTACTTC. Translation gives CASKGGLANTGELQETQYF. The chain recombines TRBV2 with TRBJ2-5, with 9 nucleotides matching TRBD2. Per germline, CDR1 SNHLY and CDR2 FYNNEI. This CDR3 spans 19 amino acids. V was pared by 7 bases and J by 2 bases, with 20 bases of the junction left unmatched.

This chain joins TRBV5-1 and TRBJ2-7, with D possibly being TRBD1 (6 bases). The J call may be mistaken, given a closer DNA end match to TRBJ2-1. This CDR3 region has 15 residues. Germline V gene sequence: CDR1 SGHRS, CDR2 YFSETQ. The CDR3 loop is CASSLLPGDNNEQFF. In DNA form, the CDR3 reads TGCGCCAGCAGCTTGTTGCCAGGGGATAACAATGAGCAGTTCTTC.

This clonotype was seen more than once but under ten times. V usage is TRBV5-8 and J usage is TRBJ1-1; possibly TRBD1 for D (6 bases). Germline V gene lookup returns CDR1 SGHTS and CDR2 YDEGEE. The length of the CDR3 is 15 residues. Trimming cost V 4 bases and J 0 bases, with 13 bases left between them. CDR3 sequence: CASSPYRELNTEAFF. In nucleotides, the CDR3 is TGTGCCAGCAGCCCGTACAGGGAATTGAACACTGAAGCTTTCTTT.

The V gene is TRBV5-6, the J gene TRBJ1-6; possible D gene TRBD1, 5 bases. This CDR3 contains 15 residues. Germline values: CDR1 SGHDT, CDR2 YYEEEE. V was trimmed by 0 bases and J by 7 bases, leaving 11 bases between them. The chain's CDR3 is CASSLVQGKNSPLHF. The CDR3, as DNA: TGTGCCAGCAGCTTGGTGCAGGGTAAAAATTCACCCCTCCACTTT.

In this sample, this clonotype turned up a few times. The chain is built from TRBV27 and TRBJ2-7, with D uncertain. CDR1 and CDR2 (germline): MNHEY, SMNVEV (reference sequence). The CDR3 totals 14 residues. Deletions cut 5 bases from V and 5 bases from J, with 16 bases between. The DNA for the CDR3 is TGTGCCAGCAGTCCTACCGTAAGTCCGCACGAGCAGTACTTC. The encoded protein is CASSPTVSPHEQYF.

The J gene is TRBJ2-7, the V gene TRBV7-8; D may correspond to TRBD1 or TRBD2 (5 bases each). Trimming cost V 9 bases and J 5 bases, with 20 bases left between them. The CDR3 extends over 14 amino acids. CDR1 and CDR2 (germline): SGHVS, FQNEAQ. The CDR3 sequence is CASSDPGPLHEQYF. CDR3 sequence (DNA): TGTGCCAGTAGTGATCCGGGACCACTCCACGAGCAGTACTTC. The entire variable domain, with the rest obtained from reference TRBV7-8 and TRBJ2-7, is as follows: GAGVSQSPRYKVAKRGQDVALRCDPISGHVSLFWYQQALGQGPEFLTYFQNEAQLDKSGLPSDRFFAERPEGSVSTLKIQRTQQEDSAVYLCASSDPGPLHEQYFGPGTRLTVT.

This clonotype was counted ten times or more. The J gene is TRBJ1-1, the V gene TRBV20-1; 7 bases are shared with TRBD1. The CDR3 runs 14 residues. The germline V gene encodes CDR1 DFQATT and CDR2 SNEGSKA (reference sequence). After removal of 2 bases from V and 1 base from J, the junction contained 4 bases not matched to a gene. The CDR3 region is CSARLTGRNTEAFF. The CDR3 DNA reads TGCAGTGCTAGATTGACAGGGAGGAACACTGAAGCTTTCTTT.

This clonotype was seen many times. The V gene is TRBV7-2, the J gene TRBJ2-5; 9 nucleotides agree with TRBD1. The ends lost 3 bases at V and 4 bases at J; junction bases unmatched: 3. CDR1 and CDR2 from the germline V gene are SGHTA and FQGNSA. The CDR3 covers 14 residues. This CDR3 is CASSFTGGAETQYF. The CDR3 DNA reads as TGTGCCAGCAGCTTCACAGGGGGCGCAGAGACCCAGTACTTC.